What follows describes a single TCR beta chain. The identical CDR3 is also encoded by other nucleotide sequences in the sample. This entry belongs to a study of blood T cell repertoires in COVID-19. Trimming shortened V by 0 bases and J by 4 bases, and 7 bases separated the two germline ends. Per the germline V gene, CDR1 is MNHNS and CDR2 is SASEGT. This CDR3 spans 14 amino acids. Sequenced by immunoSEQ multiplex PCR; TCRdb stores in-frame clones only, minus some. This sample has hundreds of thousands of clones, with 88% found just once. The chain is built from TRBV6-1 and TRBJ1-5, with D uncertain. This sequence was found in a middle-aged woman with acute COVID-19. The sequenced material came from PBMCs or T cells enriched from blood (not recorded which). CDR3 in amino acids: CASSEARGNQPQHF. CDR3 nucleotide sequence: TGTGCCAGCAGTGAAGCGCGGGGAAATCAGCCCCAGCATTTT.